Sequencing of this T cell receptor (beta chain) was carried out in a study of T cell responses to AZD1222 COVID-19 vaccine. On this clone: The antigen is unknown.

Analyses pooled second doses at about 4 or about 12 weeks. Assay: immunoSEQ multiplex PCR; the TCRdb copy retains only in-frame clones and omits some. The repertoire includes 140,000 to 150,000 clones, approximately 91% of them detected once, and 1.9% sits in the top ten. Findings of the study overall: Receipt of two AZD1222 doses was followed by a rise in Spike-specific TCR breadth and depth.

J lost 4 bases, V lost 5 bases, and 4 bases had no gene match. Germline CDR1 is SEHNR and CDR2 is FQNEAQ (reference sequence). There are 13 residues in the CDR3. The chain combines TRBV7-9 with TRBJ1-1; 7 bases are shared with TRBD1. This TCR was sampled from an adult who received the AZD1222 COVID-19 vaccine. The sequenced sample was peripheral blood, obtained 28 days after the second AZD1222 dose. CDR3 residues: CASSPTGLTEAFF. The CDR3 DNA reads TGTGCCAGCAGCCCGACAGGGCTCACTGAAGCTTTCTTT. The entire variable domain, with the rest obtained from reference TRBV7-9 and TRBJ1-1, is as follows: DTGVSQNPRHKITKRGQNVTFRCDPISEHNRLYWYRQTLGQGPEFLTYFQNEAQLEKSRLLSDRFSAERPKGSFSTLEIQRTEQGDSAMYLCASSPTGLTEAFFGQGTRLTVV.